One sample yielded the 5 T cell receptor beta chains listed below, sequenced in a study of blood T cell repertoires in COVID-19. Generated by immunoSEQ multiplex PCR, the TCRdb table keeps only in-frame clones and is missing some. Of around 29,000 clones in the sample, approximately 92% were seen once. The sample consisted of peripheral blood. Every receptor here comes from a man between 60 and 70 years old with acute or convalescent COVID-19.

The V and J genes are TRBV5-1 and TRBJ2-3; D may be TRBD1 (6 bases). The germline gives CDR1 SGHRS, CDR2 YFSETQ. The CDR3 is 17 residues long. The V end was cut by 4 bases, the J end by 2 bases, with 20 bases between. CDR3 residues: CASSPPAPGAVTDTQYF. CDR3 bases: TGCGCCAGCAGCCCTCCTGCCCCAGGGGCGGTCACAGATACGCAGTATTTT.

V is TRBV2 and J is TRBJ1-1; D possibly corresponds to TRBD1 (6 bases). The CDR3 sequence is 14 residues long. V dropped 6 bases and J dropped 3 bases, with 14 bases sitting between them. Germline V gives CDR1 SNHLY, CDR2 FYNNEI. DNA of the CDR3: TGTGCCAGCAGGGACAGCCATGAACACACTGAAGCTTTCTTT. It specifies CASRDSHEHTEAFF.

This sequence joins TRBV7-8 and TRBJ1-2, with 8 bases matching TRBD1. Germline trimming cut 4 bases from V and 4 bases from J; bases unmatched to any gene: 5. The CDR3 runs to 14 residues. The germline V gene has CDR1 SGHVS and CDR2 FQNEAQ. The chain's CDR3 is CASSSGTGSYGYTF. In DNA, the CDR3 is TGTGCCAGCAGCTCCGGGACAGGATCCTATGGCTACACCTTC.

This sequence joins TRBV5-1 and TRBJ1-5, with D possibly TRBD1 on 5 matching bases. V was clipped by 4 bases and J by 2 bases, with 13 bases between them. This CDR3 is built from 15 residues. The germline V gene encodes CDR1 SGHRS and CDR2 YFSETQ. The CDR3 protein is CASSLTPQGNQPQHF. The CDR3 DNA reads TGCGCCAGCAGCCTTACCCCACAGGGCAATCAGCCCCAGCATTTT.

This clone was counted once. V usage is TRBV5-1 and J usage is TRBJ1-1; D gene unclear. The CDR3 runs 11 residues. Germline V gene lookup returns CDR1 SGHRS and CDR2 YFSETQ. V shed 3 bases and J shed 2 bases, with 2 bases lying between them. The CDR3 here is CASSSNTEAFF. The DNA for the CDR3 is TGCGCCAGCAGCTCTAACACTGAAGCTTTCTTT.